This T cell receptor beta chain originates from a study of T cells after yellow fever vaccination. The CDR3 spans 14 residues. Germline trimming cut 2 bases from V and 1 base from J; bases unmatched to any gene: 0. Germline lookup yields CDR1 WSHSY and CDR2 SAAADI. With regard to this clonotype: Its specificity is unknown.

TCR cDNA, made by 5'RACE template switching, carried an added universal primer site and UMIs. TCRdb called the 5' RACE reads again in MiXCR, with one record for every CDR3 protein. The table has some 160,000 distinct CDR3 sequences, around 9.7% seen once. Study-wide points: Relatively few clonotypes were ones that appeared in both CD4 and CD8 compartments. Booster sampling recovered most clones from primary vaccination (approximately 97% CD4, approximately 90% CD8). Faster peaking, at day 5 versus 15, marked a secondary response that was weaker.

The sample consisted of CD8+ T cells sorted from PBMCs, taken 45 days after the yellow fever booster vaccination. This TCR came from a man aged 18 to 29 who received the YFV17D yellow fever vaccine. This chain links TRBV10-2 with TRBJ2-3, with 7 bases that match TRBD1. Written as DNA, the CDR3 is TGCGCCAGCAGTGAGCAGGGGGGCACAGATACGCAGTATTTT. It codes for CASSEQGGTDTQYF.